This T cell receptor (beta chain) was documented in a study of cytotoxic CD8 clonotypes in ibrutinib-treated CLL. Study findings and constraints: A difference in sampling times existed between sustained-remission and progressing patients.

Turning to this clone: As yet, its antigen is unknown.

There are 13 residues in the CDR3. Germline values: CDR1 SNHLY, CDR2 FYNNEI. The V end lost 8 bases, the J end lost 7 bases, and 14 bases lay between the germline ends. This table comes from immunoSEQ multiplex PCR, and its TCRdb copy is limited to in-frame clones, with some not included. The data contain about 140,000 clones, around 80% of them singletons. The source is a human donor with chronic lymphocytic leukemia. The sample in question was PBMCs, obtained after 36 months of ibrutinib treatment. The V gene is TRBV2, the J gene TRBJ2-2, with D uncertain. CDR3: CASFRPDGGELFF. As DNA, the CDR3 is TGTGCCAGCTTCCGTCCCGACGGCGGGGAGCTGTTTTTT.